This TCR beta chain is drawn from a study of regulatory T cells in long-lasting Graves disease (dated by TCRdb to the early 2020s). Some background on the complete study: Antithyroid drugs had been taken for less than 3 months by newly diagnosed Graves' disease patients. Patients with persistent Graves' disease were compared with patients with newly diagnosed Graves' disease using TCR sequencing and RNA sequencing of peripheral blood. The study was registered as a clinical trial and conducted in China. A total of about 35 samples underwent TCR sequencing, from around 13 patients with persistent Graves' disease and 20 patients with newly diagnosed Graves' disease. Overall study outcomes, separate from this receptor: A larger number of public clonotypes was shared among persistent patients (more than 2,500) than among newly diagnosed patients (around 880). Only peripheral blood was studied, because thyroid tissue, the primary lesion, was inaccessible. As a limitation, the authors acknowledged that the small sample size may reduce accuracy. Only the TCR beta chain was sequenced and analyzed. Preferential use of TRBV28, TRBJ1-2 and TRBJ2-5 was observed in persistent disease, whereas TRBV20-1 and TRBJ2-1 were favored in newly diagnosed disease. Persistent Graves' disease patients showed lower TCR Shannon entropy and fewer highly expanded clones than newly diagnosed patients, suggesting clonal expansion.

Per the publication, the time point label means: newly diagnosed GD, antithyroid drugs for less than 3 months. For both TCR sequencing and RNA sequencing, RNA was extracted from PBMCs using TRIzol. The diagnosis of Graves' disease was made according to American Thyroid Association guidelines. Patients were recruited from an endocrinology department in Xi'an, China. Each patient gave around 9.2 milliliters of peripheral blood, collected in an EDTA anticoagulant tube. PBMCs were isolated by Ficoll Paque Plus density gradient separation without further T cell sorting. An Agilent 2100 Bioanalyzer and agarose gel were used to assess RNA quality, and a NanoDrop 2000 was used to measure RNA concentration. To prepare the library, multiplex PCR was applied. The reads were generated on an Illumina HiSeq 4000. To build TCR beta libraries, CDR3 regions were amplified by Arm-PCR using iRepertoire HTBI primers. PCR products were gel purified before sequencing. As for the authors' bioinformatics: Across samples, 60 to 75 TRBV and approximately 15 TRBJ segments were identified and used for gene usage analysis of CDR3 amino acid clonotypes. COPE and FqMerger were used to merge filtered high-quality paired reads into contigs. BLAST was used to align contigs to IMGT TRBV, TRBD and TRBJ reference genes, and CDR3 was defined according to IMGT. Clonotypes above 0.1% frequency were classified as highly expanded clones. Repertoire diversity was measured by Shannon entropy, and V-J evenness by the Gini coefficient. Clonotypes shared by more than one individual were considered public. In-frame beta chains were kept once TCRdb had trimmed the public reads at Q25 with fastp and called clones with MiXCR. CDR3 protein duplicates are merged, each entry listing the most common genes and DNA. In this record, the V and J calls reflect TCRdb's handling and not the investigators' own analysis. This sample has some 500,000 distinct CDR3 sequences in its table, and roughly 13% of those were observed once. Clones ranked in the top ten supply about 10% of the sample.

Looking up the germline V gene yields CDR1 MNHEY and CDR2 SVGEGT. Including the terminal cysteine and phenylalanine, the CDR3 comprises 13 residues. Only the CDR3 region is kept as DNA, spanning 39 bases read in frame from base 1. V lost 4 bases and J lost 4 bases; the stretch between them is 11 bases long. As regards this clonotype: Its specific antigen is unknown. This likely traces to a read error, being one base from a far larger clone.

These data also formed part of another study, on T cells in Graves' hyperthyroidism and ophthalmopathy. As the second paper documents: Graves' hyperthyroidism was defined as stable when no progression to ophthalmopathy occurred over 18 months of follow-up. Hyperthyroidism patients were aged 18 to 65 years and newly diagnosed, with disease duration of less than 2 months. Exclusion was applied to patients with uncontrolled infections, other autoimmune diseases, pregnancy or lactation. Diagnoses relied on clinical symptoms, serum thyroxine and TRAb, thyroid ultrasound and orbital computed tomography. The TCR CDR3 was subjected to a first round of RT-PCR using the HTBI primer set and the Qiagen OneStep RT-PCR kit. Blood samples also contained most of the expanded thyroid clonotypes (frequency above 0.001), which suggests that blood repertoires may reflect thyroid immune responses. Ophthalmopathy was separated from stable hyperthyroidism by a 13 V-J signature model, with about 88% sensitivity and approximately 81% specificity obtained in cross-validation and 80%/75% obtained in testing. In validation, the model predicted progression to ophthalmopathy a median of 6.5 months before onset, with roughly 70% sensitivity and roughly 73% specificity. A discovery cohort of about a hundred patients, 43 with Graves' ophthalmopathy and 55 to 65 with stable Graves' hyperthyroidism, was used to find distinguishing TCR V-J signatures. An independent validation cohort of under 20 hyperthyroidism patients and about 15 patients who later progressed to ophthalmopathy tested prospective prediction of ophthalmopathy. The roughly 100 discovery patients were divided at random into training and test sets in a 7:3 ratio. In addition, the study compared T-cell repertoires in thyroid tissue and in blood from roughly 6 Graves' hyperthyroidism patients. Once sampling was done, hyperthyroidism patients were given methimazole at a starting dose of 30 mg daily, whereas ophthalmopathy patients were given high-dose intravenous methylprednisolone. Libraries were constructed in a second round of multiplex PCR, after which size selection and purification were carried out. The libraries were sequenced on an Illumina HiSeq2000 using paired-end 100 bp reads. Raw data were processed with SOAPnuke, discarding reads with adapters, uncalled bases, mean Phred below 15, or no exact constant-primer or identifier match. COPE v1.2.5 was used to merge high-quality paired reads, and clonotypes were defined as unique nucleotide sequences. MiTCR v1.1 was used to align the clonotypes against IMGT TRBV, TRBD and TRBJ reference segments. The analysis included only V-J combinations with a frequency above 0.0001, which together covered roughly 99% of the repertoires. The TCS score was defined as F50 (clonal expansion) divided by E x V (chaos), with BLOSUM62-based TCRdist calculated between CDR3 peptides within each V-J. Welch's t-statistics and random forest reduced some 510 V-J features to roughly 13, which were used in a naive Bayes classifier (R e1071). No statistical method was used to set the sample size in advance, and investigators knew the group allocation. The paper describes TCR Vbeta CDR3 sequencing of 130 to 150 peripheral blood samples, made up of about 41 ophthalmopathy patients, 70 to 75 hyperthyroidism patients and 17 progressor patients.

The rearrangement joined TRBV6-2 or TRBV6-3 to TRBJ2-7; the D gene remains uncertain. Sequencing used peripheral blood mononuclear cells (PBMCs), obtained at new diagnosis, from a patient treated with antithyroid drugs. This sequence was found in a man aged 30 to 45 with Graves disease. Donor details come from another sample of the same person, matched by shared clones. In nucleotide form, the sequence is TGTGCCAGCAGTTTCCAGGTCCAATACGAGCAGTACTTC. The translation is CASSFQVQYEQYF.